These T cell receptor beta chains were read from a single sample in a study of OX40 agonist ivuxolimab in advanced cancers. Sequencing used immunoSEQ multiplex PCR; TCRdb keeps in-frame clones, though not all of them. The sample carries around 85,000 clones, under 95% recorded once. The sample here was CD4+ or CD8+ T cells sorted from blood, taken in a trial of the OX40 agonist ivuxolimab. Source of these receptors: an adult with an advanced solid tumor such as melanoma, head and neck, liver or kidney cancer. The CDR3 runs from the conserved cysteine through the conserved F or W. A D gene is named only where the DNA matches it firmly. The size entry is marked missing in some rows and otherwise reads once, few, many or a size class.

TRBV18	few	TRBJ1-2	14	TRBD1	CASSPQTGNYGYTF	TGTGCCAGCTCACCCCAGACAGGGAACTATGGCTACACCTTC
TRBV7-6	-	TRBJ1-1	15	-	CASSSSPVSGTEAFF	TGTGCCAGCAGCTCTAGCCCCGTCAGCGGCACTGAAGCTTTCTTT
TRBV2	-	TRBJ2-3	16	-	CASSQFGAGNTDTQYF	TGTGCCAGCAGCCAATTTGGTGCGGGAAACACAGATACGCAGTATTTT
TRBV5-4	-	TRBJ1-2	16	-	CASSSTMGEDSYGYTF	TGTGCCAGCAGCTCGACCATGGGGGAAGACAGCTATGGCTACACCTTC
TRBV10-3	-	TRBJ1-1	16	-	CAISEPLSTKYTEAFF	TGTGCCATCAGTGAGCCCCTTTCGACAAAATACACTGAAGCTTTCTTT
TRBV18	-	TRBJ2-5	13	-	CASSPGNSETQYF	TGTGCCAGCTCACCTGGGAACTCGGAGACCCAGTACTTC
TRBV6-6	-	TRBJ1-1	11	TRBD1	CASTRQGKAFF	TGTGCCAGCACCCGACAGGGAAAAGCTTTCTTT
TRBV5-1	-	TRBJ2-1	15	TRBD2	CASNVLAGGRDEQFF	TGCGCCAGCAACGTACTAGCGGGAGGGCGGGATGAGCAGTTCTTC
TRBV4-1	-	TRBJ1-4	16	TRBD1	CASSQHRDRGNEKLFF	TGCGCCAGCAGCCAACACCGGGACAGGGGAAATGAAAAACTGTTTTTT
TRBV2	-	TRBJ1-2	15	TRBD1	CASSDTGQGAYGYTF	TGTGCCAGCAGTGACACGGGACAGGGGGCATATGGCTACACCTTC
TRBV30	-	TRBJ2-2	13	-	CAWSRGQAGELFF	TGTGCCTGGAGTCGGGGCCAGGCCGGGGAGCTGTTTTTT
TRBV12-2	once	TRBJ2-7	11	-	CASRFSYEQYF	TGTGCAAGTCGCTTTTCCTACGAGCAGTACTTC
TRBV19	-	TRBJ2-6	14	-	CASRLVSGANVLTF	TGTGCCAGCAGACTAGTGTCTGGGGCCAACGTCCTGACTTTC
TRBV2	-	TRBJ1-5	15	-	CASHLREMGNQPQHF	TGTGCCAGCCATCTCCGGGAAATGGGCAATCAGCCCCAGCATTTT
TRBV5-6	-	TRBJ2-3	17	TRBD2	CASSRKSGLAGADTQYF	TGTGCCAGCAGCCGGAAATCGGGACTAGCGGGGGCAGATACGCAGTATTTT
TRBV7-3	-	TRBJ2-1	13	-	CASSLFSYNEQFF	TGTGCCAGCAGCTTATTCAGTTACAATGAGCAGTTCTTC
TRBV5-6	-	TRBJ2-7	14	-	CASSFISSVHEQYF	TGTGCCAGCAGCTTTATTAGCTCGGTCCACGAGCAGTACTTC
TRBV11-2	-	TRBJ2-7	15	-	CASSLDPGTSGEQYF	TGTGCCAGCAGCTTAGATCCCGGGACATCGGGCGAGCAGTACTTC
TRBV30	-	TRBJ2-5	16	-	CAWTPAAGGFVETQYF	TGTGCCTGGACCCCGGCGGCAGGCGGTTTTGTGGAGACCCAGTACTTC
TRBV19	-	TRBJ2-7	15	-	CASSIPGASSYEQYF	TGTGCCAGTAGTATACCGGGGGCAAGCTCCTACGAGCAGTACTTC
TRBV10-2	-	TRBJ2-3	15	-	CASSEEFSSTDTQYF	TGCGCCAGCAGTGAGGAGTTCTCGAGCACAGATACGCAGTATTTT
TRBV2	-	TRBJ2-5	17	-	CAAAWGKSAWGQETQYF	TGTGCCGCCGCTTGGGGGAAGAGCGCCTGGGGGCAAGAGACCCAGTACTTC
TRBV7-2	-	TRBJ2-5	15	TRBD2	CASSSTSGSLETQYF	TGTGCCAGCAGCTCGACTAGCGGGAGTTTAGAGACCCAGTACTTC
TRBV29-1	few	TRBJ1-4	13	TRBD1	CSVEVQGARELFF	TGCAGCGTTGAGGTACAGGGGGCCCGGGAACTGTTTTTT
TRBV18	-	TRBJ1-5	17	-	CASSPVLGDGANQPQHF	TGTGCCAGCTCACCAGTGCTAGGGGATGGCGCAAATCAGCCCCAGCATTTT
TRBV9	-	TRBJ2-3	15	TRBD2	CASSVRAGGTDTQYF	TGTGCCAGCAGCGTGCGAGCGGGAGGCACAGATACGCAGTATTTT
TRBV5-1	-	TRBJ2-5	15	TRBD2	CASSPNAGGQETQYF	TGCGCCAGCAGCCCCAATGCGGGAGGGCAAGAGACCCAGTACTTC
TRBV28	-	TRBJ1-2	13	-	CASSSGRDYGYTF	TGTGCCAGCAGTTCGGGGAGGGACTATGGCTACACCTTC
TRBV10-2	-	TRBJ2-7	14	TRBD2	CASSATSGRVEQYF	TGCGCCAGCAGCGCTACTAGCGGGAGAGTCGAGCAGTACTTC
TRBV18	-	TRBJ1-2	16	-	CASSPTSGQTSGGYTF	TGTGCCAGCTCACCAACCTCGGGACAAACCTCGGGTGGCTACACCTTC
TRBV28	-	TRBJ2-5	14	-	CASSPWTVQETQYF	TGTGCCAGCAGTCCATGGACAGTCCAAGAGACCCAGTACTTC
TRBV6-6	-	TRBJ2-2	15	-	CASSYSSPNTGELFF	TGTGCCAGCAGTTACTCTTCCCCAAACACCGGGGAGCTGTTTTTT
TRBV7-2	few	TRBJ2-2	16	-	CASSSFGTPNTGELFF	TGTGCCAGCAGCTCATTTGGGACCCCGAACACCGGGGAGCTGTTTTTT
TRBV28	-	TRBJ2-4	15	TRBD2	CASRSGRATKNIQYF	TGTGCCAGCAGGAGCGGGAGGGCCACCAAAAACATTCAGTACTTC
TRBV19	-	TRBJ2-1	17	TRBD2	CASSIDLLTSGTDEQFF	TGTGCCAGTAGTATAGATCTATTGACTAGCGGGACGGATGAGCAGTTCTTC
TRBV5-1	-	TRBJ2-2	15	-	CASSLGVSVTGELFF	TGCGCCAGCAGCTTGGGCGTTTCAGTAACCGGGGAGCTGTTTTTT
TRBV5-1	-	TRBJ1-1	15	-	CASSLTGVLNTEAFF	TGCGCCAGCAGCTTGACTGGGGTTTTGAACACTGAAGCTTTCTTT
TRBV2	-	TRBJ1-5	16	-	CASRWGFERGNQPQHF	TGTGCCAGCAGGTGGGGTTTTGAACGTGGCAATCAGCCCCAGCATTTT
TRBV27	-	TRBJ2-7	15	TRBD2	CASSLRGGKLYEQYF	TGTGCCAGCAGTTTACGGGGGGGCAAACTTTACGAGCAGTACTTC
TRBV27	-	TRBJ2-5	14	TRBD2	CASRSSGREETQYF	TGTGCCAGCAGGTCAAGCGGGAGGGAGGAGACCCAGTACTTC
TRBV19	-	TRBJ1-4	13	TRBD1	CASTGQVNEKLFF	TGTGCCAGTACGGGACAGGTTAATGAAAAACTGTTTTTT
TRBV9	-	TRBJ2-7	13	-	CASSVAPAGQQYF	TGTGCCAGCAGCGTAGCCCCAGCCGGGCAGCAGTACTTC
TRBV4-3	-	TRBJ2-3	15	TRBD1	CASSQDRSGGQTQYF	TGCGCCAGCAGCCAAGATCGGTCAGGGGGCCAAACGCAGTATTTT